The clone carrying this T cell receptor beta chain was picked up a small number of times. Its antigen is still unknown. It was 8.5 to 10 ml of fresh peripheral blood that supplied the PBMCs. The data are from a study of T cells in Graves' hyperthyroidism and ophthalmopathy. About the research overall: Peripheral blood samples were taken at initial diagnosis, prior to any treatment.

Germline-derived CDR1 and CDR2 are LGHNT and FRNRAP. J lost 2 bases, V lost 2 bases, and 12 bases had no gene match. The CDR3 sequence is 17 residues long. Amplified TCR beta CDR3 regions came from RNA transcripts. The primer set for the first-round RT-PCR of the TCR CDR3 was HTBI. TCRdb redid the calling of the multiplex PCR reads with MiXCR, one entry per CDR3 protein. The sample holds more than 350,000 distinct CDR3 sequences, roughly 15% seen once. Whole-study results and caveats: Ophthalmopathy and stable hyperthyroidism were told apart by a 13 V-J model. Appearing also in blood were most of the thyroid clonotypes expanded above 0.001.

The specimen was blood. The gene calls are TRBV12-5 and TRBJ2-7; TRBD2 matches at 7 bases. The clonotype was recovered from a woman under 40 with Graves' ophthalmopathy. CDR3 sequence: CASGLNRGEKLTYEQYF. The CDR3 nucleotides are TGTGCTAGTGGTTTGAACCGGGGGGAGAAGCTAACCTACGAGCAGTACTTC.